These T cell receptor beta chains were read from a single sample in a study of cytomegalovirus exposure and HLA in healthy donors. Sequencing used immunoSEQ multiplex PCR; TCRdb keeps in-frame clones, though not all of them. In the table there are roughly 63,000 clones, around 92% of which are singletons. What was sequenced was PBMCs. All receptors come from a woman younger than 30 in good health and CMV-seronegative. CDR3s include the opening cysteine and the closing phenylalanine or tryptophan. D genes are given only for firm matches. Not all rows give a size; the values are once, few, many and, for expanded clones, a class.

V gene	CDR3 length	J gene	clone size	D gene	CDR3 protein	CDR3 DNA
TRBV7-6	16	TRBJ2-3	-	TRBD1	CASSLLTGYTGDTQYF	TGTGCCAGCAGCCTCTTGACAGGGTACACAGGAGATACGCAGTATTTT
TRBV28	16	TRBJ2-3	-	TRBD2	CASSEVLAGSTDTQYF	TGTGCCAGCAGTGAAGTACTAGCGGGTTCTACAGATACGCAGTATTTT
TRBV11-3	16	TRBJ1-4	once	-	CASSLFRGPSDEKLFF	TGTGCCAGCAGCTTATTCAGGGGCCCGTCTGACGAAAAACTGTTTTTT
TRBV11-2	14	TRBJ2-7	once	TRBD1	CASSWSRDRYEQYF	TGTGCCAGCAGCTGGAGCCGGGACAGGTACGAGCAGTACTTC
TRBV11-2	16	TRBJ2-1	-	-	CASSVLAGGFGNEQFF	TGTGCCAGCAGCGTACTAGCTGGGGGTTTTGGGAATGAGCAGTTCTTC
TRBV30	13	TRBJ2-7	-	TRBD2	CAWSGLATYEQYF	TGTGCCTGGTCGGGACTAGCGACCTACGAGCAGTACTTC
TRBV5-4	17	TRBJ2-3	-	TRBD2	CASSSGLAGGITDTQYF	TGTGCCAGCAGCTCCGGACTAGCGGGGGGGATCACAGATACGCAGTATTTT
TRBV21-1	15	TRBJ2-7	-	-	CASSKATAPSYEQYF	TGTGCCAGCAGCAAGGCGACAGCACCTTCCTACGAGCAGTACTTC
TRBV5-1	13	TRBJ1-1	few	-	CASSREGEGIAFF	TGCGCCAGCAGCAGAGAAGGGGAGGGAATAGCTTTCTTT
TRBV14	15	TRBJ1-2	-	TRBD1	CASSQRDRLFYGYTF	TGTGCCAGCAGCCAACGGGACAGGCTCTTCTATGGCTACACCTTC
TRBV5-1	16	TRBJ2-2	-	-	CASSPRTSPNTGELFF	TGCGCCAGCAGCCCCCGGACAAGCCCGAACACCGGGGAGCTGTTTTTT
TRBV2	12	TRBJ1-1	-	-	CASSAGGAEAFF	TGTGCCAGCAGTGCCGGAGGCGCTGAAGCTTTCTTT
TRBV28	16	TRBJ1-1	-	TRBD1	CASTVPGQGGRTEAFF	TGTGCCAGCACTGTCCCGGGACAGGGGGGAAGGACTGAAGCTTTCTTT
TRBV7-2	14	TRBJ2-7	-	-	CASSARGGGYEQYF	TGTGCCAGCAGCGCCAGGGGTGGTGGCTACGAGCAGTACTTC
TRBV13	17	TRBJ2-1	-	TRBD1	CASSAHAGTGSINEQFF	TGTGCCAGCAGCGCCCATGCCGGGACAGGGTCTATCAATGAGCAGTTCTTC
TRBV28	15	TRBJ1-1	-	-	CASYGNRVWGTEAFF	TGTGCCAGCTACGGAAACAGGGTATGGGGCACTGAAGCTTTCTTT
TRBV7-5	15	TRBJ2-2	once	-	CVRSFGQGNTGELFF	-
TRBV4-1	17	TRBJ1-4	-	-	CASSQESATGHNEKLFF	TGCGCCAGCAGCCAAGAATCCGCGACAGGTCATAATGAAAAACTGTTTTTT
TRBV7-9	14	TRBJ1-3	-	-	CASSLSQGGNTIYF	TGTGCCAGCAGCTTAAGCCAGGGGGGAAACACCATATATTTT
TRBV19	14	TRBJ2-7	-	-	CASSMLAGTYEQYF	TGTGCCAGTAGTATGCTCGCAGGTACCTACGAGCAGTACTTC
TRBV30	15	TRBJ1-4	-	-	CAWSKGRVSNEKLFF	TGTGCCTGGAGTAAGGGGAGGGTGTCTAATGAAAAACTGTTTTTT
TRBV5-4	15	TRBJ2-7	-	TRBD1	CASSLSGTGELEQYF	TGTGCCAGCAGCTTGTCCGGGACAGGGGAACTCGAGCAGTACTTC
TRBV5-1	15	TRBJ1-4	-	-	CASSLVPGVGEKLFF	TGCGCCAGCAGCTTGGTTCCAGGGGTGGGTGAAAAACTGTTTTTT
TRBV6-1	13	TRBJ1-1	-	-	CASSLITEDEAFF	TGTGCCAGCAGCCTAATAACAGAAGACGAAGCTTTCTTT
TRBV2	20	TRBJ2-7	once	TRBD2	CASRAGTSGRLALDSYEQYF	TGTGCCAGCAGGGCCGGGACTAGCGGGAGATTAGCCCTGGACTCCTACGAGCAGTACTTC
TRBV19	13	TRBJ2-2	-	-	CASRQSRTGELFF	TGTGCCAGTCGCCAAAGCAGGACCGGGGAGCTGTTTTTT
TRBV5-4	14	TRBJ1-4	once	TRBD1	CASSGTGKGEKLFF	TGTGCCAGCAGCGGGACAGGGAAAGGTGAAAAACTGTTTTTT
TRBV28	14	TRBJ2-2	few	-	CASSFSTPTGELFF	TGTGCCAGCAGTTTTTCGACACCCACCGGGGAGCTGTTTTTT
TRBV9	15	TRBJ1-4	-	TRBD1	CASSERGTGREKLFF	TGTGCCAGCAGCGAACGAGGGACAGGTCGAGAAAAACTGTTTTTT
TRBV5-1	15	TRBJ1-3	once	TRBD1	CASSPFSGGVHTIYF	TGCGCCAGCAGCCCCTTTTCAGGGGGCGTCCACACCATATATTTT
TRBV30	13	TRBJ2-3	-	-	CAWGNRAGDTQYF	TGTGCCTGGGGTAACAGGGCGGGAGATACGCAGTATTTT
TRBV19	14	TRBJ2-2	-	-	CASSPPGDTGELFF	TGTGCCAGTAGTCCCCCGGGGGATACCGGGGAGCTGTTTTTT
TRBV6-4	15	TRBJ2-1	few	TRBD2	CASSDAGGDYNEQFF	TGTGCCAGCAGTGACGCGGGGGGGGATTACAATGAGCAGTTCTTC
TRBV6-1	15	TRBJ1-5	-	-	CASSEYSQGHQPQHF	TGTGCCAGCAGTGAATATTCCCAGGGTCATCAGCCCCAGCATTTT
TRBV5-1	16	TRBJ2-7	-	TRBD2	CASSLVVAGGLHEQYF	TGCGCCAGCAGCTTGGTAGTAGCGGGAGGGCTCCACGAGCAGTACTTC
TRBV18	15	TRBJ1-2	-	-	CASSPASGDNYGYTF	TGTGCCAGCTCACCAGCGTCGGGGGATAACTATGGCTACACCTTC
TRBV11-3	12	TRBJ2-7	once	TRBD1	CASGQGPGEQYF	TGTGCCAGCGGACAGGGACCCGGCGAGCAGTACTTC
TRBV5-1	18	TRBJ2-5	-	TRBD2	CASSPKTSGGVNQETQYF	TGCGCCAGCAGCCCGAAGACTAGCGGGGGGGTAAACCAAGAGACCCAGTACTTC
TRBV6-1	15	TRBJ2-3	-	TRBD2	CASSDAGGPTDTQYF	TGTGCCAGCAGTGATGCGGGAGGGCCCACAGATACGCAGTATTTT
TRBV10-3	20	TRBJ2-1	-	-	CAISESTPGDRSSSYNEQFF	TGTGCCATCAGTGAGTCGACTCCCGGAGACAGGTCTAGCTCCTACAATGAGCAGTTCTTC
TRBV15	16	TRBJ2-3	-	TRBD2	CATSTTSGAPTDTQYF	TGTGCCACCAGTACGACTAGCGGGGCGCCCACAGATACGCAGTATTTT
TRBV6-1	13	TRBJ2-7	-	-	CASSALQGSEQYF	TGTGCCAGCAGTGCCTTACAGGGATCCGAGCAGTACTTC
TRBV6-5	10	TRBJ1-3	-	-	CATIGSAIYF	TGTGCCACCATTGGCTCCGCCATATATTTT
TRBV7-2	16	TRBJ2-5	-	TRBD2	CASSPRIAGVSETQYF	TGTGCCAGCAGCCCACGCATAGCGGGAGTGAGTGAGACCCAGTACTTC
TRBV6-9	13	TRBJ1-2	-	-	CADPTSPLDGYTF	TGTGCCGACCCGACATCGCCTCTGGATGGCTACACCTTC
TRBV5-1	15	TRBJ1-2	-	TRBD1	CASSLTGGEVYGYTF	TGCGCCAGCAGCTTAACAGGGGGCGAGGTCTATGGCTACACCTTC
TRBV27	14	TRBJ1-5	-	TRBD1	CASSSETGIQPQHF	TGTGCCAGCAGTTCCGAGACAGGGATTCAGCCCCAGCATTTT
TRBV5-1	14	TRBJ2-5	-	TRBD1	CASRQGAISETQYF	TGCGCCAGCAGACAGGGGGCAATATCAGAGACCCAGTACTTC
TRBV30	12	TRBJ2-7	-	TRBD2	CAWRTSGYEQYF	TGTGCCTGGAGGACTAGCGGGTACGAGCAGTACTTC
TRBV6-6	13	TRBJ2-3	once	TRBD1	CASRGQGGDTQYF	TGTGCCAGCCGTGGACAGGGTGGGGATACGCAGTATTTT
TRBV18	14	TRBJ2-5	once	TRBD1	CASSRTGGAKTQYF	TGTGCCAGCTCCAGGACAGGGGGCGCGAAGACCCAGTACTTC
TRBV19	15	TRBJ2-3	-	TRBD1	CASSPPGQGADTQYF	TGTGCCAGTAGTCCCCCGGGACAGGGGGCAGATACGCAGTATTTT
TRBV2	12	TRBJ2-2	-	-	CASSTNTGELFF	TGTGCCAGCAGCACGAACACCGGGGAGCTGTTTTTT
TRBV19	12	TRBJ2-5	-	-	CASSIGGETQYF	TGTGCCAGTAGTATAGGAGGGGAGACCCAGTACTTC
TRBV6-1	18	TRBJ2-1	-	-	CASSARGTGLGGYNEQFF	TGTGCCAGCAGTGCCCGAGGGACAGGCCTCGGGGGGTACAATGAGCAGTTCTTC
TRBV2	16	TRBJ1-5	-	TRBD1	CASKRSTGQGNQPQHF	TGTGCCAGCAAACGAAGCACCGGACAGGGGAATCAGCCCCAGCATTTT
TRBV19	15	TRBJ2-2	-	TRBD1	CASSAGTGNTGELFF	TGTGCCAGTAGTGCCGGGACAGGGAACACCGGGGAGCTGTTTTTT
TRBV7-8	14	TRBJ2-7	-	-	CASSLVVEAYEQYF	TGTGCCAGCAGCTTAGTGGTTGAGGCCTACGAGCAGTACTTC